A single sample is the source of the 21 T cell receptor beta chains below, sequenced in a study of cytomegalovirus exposure and HLA in healthy donors. The PCR employed 60 Vbeta primers together with 13 Jbeta primers. Assay: immunoSEQ multiplex PCR; the TCRdb copy retains only in-frame clones and omits some. The table lists 120,000 or so clones, 75% to 85% of them singletons. Sequencing was carried out using PBMCs. Receptor source: a female donor in good health and CMV-seropositive.

The chain is built from TRBV7-9 and TRBJ2-2; 8 nucleotides agree with TRBD2. The CDR3 has 15 amino acids. The germline V gene has CDR1 SEHNR and CDR2 FQNEAQ (reference sequence). V lost 6 bases, J lost 6 bases, and 9 bases stayed unmatched. The CDR3 region is CASRERGGLPGELFF. The CDR3 nucleotides are TGTGCCAGCAGGGAACGGGGGGGCCTTCCCGGGGAGCTGTTTTTT.

V usage is TRBV30 and J usage is TRBJ1-1, with 8 bases fitting TRBD1. The CDR3 has 12 amino acids. Germline lookup yields CDR1 GTSNPN and CDR2 SVGIG (reference sequence). Trimming at V came to 3 bases and at J to 5 bases, leaving 2 bases not matched to a gene. This CDR3 reads CAWRQGGTEAFF. CDR3 DNA sequence: TGTGCCTGGAGACAGGGGGGGACTGAAGCTTTCTTT.

This chain uses TRBV6-5 with TRBJ1-1, with 11 bases lining up with TRBD1. Germline V gene data show CDR1 as MNHEY and CDR2 as SVGAGI. There are 15 residues in the CDR3. Trimming cost V 8 bases and J 3 bases; bases outside gene matches: 8. The CDR3 nucleotides are TGTGCCAGCGAAACGGACAGGGGGCTATACACTGAAGCTTTCTTT. This sequence encodes CASETDRGLYTEAFF.

The rearrangement uses TRBV19 and TRBJ2-3, with 7 bases matching TRBD1. The CDR3 is 14 residues long. V was pared by 5 bases and J by 7 bases, with 9 bases of the junction left unmatched. Germline CDR1 is LNHDA and CDR2 is SQIVND (reference sequence). CDR3 residues: CASSLSYRGNTQYF. Written as DNA, the CDR3 is TGTGCCAGTAGTCTATCGTACAGGGGTAATACGCAGTATTTT.

This chain joins TRBV2 and TRBJ2-5; 11 nucleotides agree with TRBD2. CDR3 length equals 17 residues. The germline gives CDR1 SNHLY, CDR2 FYNNEI. The junction had 13 bases not matched to a gene; V was cut back by 1 base and J by 9 bases. The CDR3 loop is CASSEDLRTSGLVAQYF. DNA for the CDR3: TGTGCCAGCAGTGAAGACCTCAGGACTAGCGGGCTCGTGGCCCAGTACTTC.

CDR3 in amino acids: CASTIMTGGKNIQYF. The CDR3 DNA sequence: TGTGCCAGCACCATAATGACAGGGGGCAAAAACATTCAGTACTTC. The J gene is TRBJ2-4, the V gene TRBV7-2; 9 bases map to TRBD1. With 7 bases clipped from V and 3 bases from J, the junction kept 7 bases outside the gene matches. In germline, CDR1 is SGHTA, CDR2 FQGNSA. CDR3 length: 15 amino acids. The variable domain in full, with the rest retrieved from reference TRBV7-2 and TRBJ2-4, is GAGVSQSPSNKVTEKGKDVELRCDPISGHTALYWYRQSLGQGLEFLIYFQGNSAPDKSGLPSDRFSAERTGGSVSTLTIQRTQQEDSAVYLCASTIMTGGKNIQYFGAGTRLSVL.

The genes are TRBV4-1 and TRBJ2-1, with TRBD2 matching over 7 bases. The CDR3 spans 18 residues. The junction had 18 bases not matched to a gene; V was cut back by 2 bases and J by 8 bases. Germline V lookup: CDR1 MGHRA, CDR2 YSYEKL. CDR3 loop: CASSQIPGLLALGDEQFF. CDR3 DNA sequence: TGCGCCAGCAGCCAAATACCGGGACTATTGGCTTTAGGGGATGAGCAGTTCTTC.

This rearrangement joins TRBV19 to TRBJ2-7, with D possibly matching TRBD1 (5 bases). Deletions cut 5 bases from V and 3 bases from J, with 14 bases between. CDR1 is LNHDA and CDR2 is SQIVND in the germline V gene (reference sequence). This CDR3 has 14 amino acids. This CDR3 reads CASSSRVPVYEQYF. The CDR3 DNA is TGTGCCAGTAGTTCCAGGGTGCCGGTCTACGAGCAGTACTTC. Variable domain in full (rest from reference TRBV19 and TRBJ2-7): DGGITQSPKYLFRKEGQNVTLSCEQNLNHDAMYWYRQDPGQGLRLIYYSQIVNDFQKGDIAEGYSVSREKKESFPLTVTSAQKNPTAFYLCASSSRVPVYEQYFGPGTRLTVT.

The chain recombines TRBV21-1 with TRBJ2-7; the table's TRBD2 call for D was not verified on the DNA. TRBV21-1 is designated a pseudogene. This CDR3 region has 11 residues. The DNA of the CDR3 is TGTGCCAGCAGCAAAGGCGACGAGCAGTACTTC. Protein sequence: CASSKGDEQYF.

This clone has only a few counts. The chain uses TRBV7-9 and TRBJ2-7; D is ambiguous. Trimming took off 7 bases at V and 3 bases at J, with 13 bases between the two ends. The germline gives CDR1 SEHNR, CDR2 FQNEAQ (reference sequence). This CDR3 has 13 residues. The DNA of the CDR3 is TGTGCCAGCAAGAAGCGAGAGCTCTACGAGCAGTACTTC. Residues: CASKKRELYEQYF.

The rearrangement links TRBV7-9 to TRBJ2-3, with D possibly TRBD2 on 6 matching bases. Per the germline V gene, CDR1 is SEHNR and CDR2 is FQNEAQ (reference sequence). V lost 5 bases and J 2 bases, leaving 26 bases between the germline ends. This CDR3 has 19 amino acids. As DNA, the CDR3 is TGTGCCAGCAGCCCAGGAGGGGCAGGAACGGGCCGATACACAGATACGCAGTATTTT. This encodes CASSPGGAGTGRYTDTQYF.

The rearrangement links TRBV5-3 to TRBJ2-7; no firm D call. TRBV5-3 is an ORF, with its function uncertain. This CDR3 is 13 amino acids long. V shed 6 bases and J shed 2 bases, with 12 bases lying between them. The CDR3 region has the DNA TGTGCCAGAACAGGCAATCGACCCTACGAGCAGTACTTC. This encodes CARTGNRPYEQYF.

The chain joins TRBV5-4 to TRBJ1-2; 7 bases match TRBD1. V lost 0 bases and J lost 0; bases outside the gene matches: 2. Germline values: CDR1 SGHNT, CDR2 YYREEE (reference sequence). The CDR3 has 15 residues. The CDR3 DNA reads TGTGCCAGCAGCTTGGAGGGGGCGGCTAACTATGGCTACACCTTC. Residues: CASSLEGAANYGYTF.

The V gene is TRBV2, the J gene TRBJ1-3; D is unclear. V lost 8 bases, J lost 0 bases, and 5 bases lay in between. The CDR3 spans 12 residues. Per the germline V gene, CDR1 is SNHLY and CDR2 is FYNNEI. DNA for the CDR3: TGTGCCAGCGCGAGCTCTGGAAACACCATATATTTT. Translation: CASASSGNTIYF.

V gene TRBV28 combines with J gene TRBJ1-5, with TRBD1 identical over 10 bases. Losses at the gene ends were 6 bases for V and 4 bases for J; bases not matched to a gene: 9. CDR1 and CDR2 from the germline V gene are MDHEN and SYDVKM. CDR3 length: 16 amino acids. The CDR3 loop is CASSTTGTGVNQPQHF. The CDR3 region has the DNA TGTGCCAGCAGCACCACCGGGACAGGGGTTAATCAGCCCCAGCATTTT. Full variable domain (outside the CDR3, taken from reference TRBV28 and TRBJ1-5): DVKVTQSSRYLVKRTGEKVFLECVQDMDHENMFWYRQDPGLGLRLIYFSYDVKMKEKGDIPEGYSVSREKKERFSLILESASTNQTSMYLCASSTTGTGVNQPQHFGDGTRLSIL.

This clone was counted a single time. J is TRBJ1-2 and V is TRBV2; D remains unclear. Deletions cut 4 bases from V and 4 bases from J, with 10 bases between. Germline values: CDR1 SNHLY, CDR2 FYNNEI. The CDR3 contains 13 residues. CDR3 sequence: CASSVGSSYGYTF. CDR3 nucleotide sequence: TGTGCCAGCAGTGTCGGTAGCTCCTATGGCTACACCTTC.

The chain combines TRBV27 with TRBJ2-7; TRBD1 agrees at 10 bases. V lost 7 bases, J lost 0 bases, and 12 bases stayed unmatched. The CDR3 has 17 amino acids. Germline V gene lookup returns CDR1 MNHEY and CDR2 SMNVEV (reference sequence). CDR3 bases: TGTGCCAGCAACCCGAGGACAGGGGGTACCACCTCCTACGAGCAGTACTTC. Its protein product is CASNPRTGGTTSYEQYF.

The J gene is TRBJ1-2, the V gene TRBV4-1; the D is unclear. Germline loops: CDR1 MGHRA, CDR2 YSYEKL. The length of the CDR3 is 14 residues. The V end lost 2 bases, the J end lost 3 bases, and 10 bases lay between the germline ends. CDR3 in amino acids: CASSQPGYDYGYTF. The CDR3 bases are TGCGCCAGCAGCCAACCGGGTTATGACTATGGCTACACCTTC.

This chain connects TRBV2 to TRBJ2-1; 7 nucleotides match TRBD1. The CDR3 sequence is 13 residues long. The V gene end was trimmed by 8 bases and the J gene end by 7 bases; junction bases not matched to a gene: 8. Germline CDR1 SNHLY, CDR2 FYNNEI. This chain's CDR3 is CASSGQVANEQFF. The CDR3 DNA sequence: TGTGCCAGCTCTGGACAGGTTGCGAATGAGCAGTTCTTC. Looking up the rest from reference TRBV2 and TRBJ2-1 gives the full variable domain: EPEVTQTPSHQVTQMGQEVILRCVPISNHLYFYWYRQILGQKVEFLVSFYNNEISEKSEIFDDQFSVERPDGSNFTLKIRSTKLEDSAMYFCASSGQVANEQFFGPGTRLTVL.

This clone was detected only a few times. The chain carries TRBV20-1 and TRBJ2-7, with a tentative D call TRBD1 (6 bases). The V gene's germline CDR1 is DFQATT and CDR2 SNEGSKA (reference sequence). With 5 bases removed from V and 2 bases from J, the gap between germline ends came to 7 bases. The CDR3 totals 11 residues. CDR3 nucleotides: TGCAGTGCTGGACAGCCCTACGAGCAGTACTTC. Translation: CSAGQPYEQYF.

This chain links TRBV12-5 with TRBJ2-1; D possibly corresponds to TRBD1 (6 bases). Per the germline V gene, CDR1 is LGHNT and CDR2 is FRNRAP. CDR3 length equals 13 residues. V was cut by 4 bases and J by 10 bases, with 14 bases left in between. CDR3 amino acids: CASGSNTQGEQFF. For the CDR3, the DNA is TGTGCTAGTGGTTCGAACACTCAGGGGGAGCAGTTCTTC.